This T cell receptor beta chain was retrieved from a study of CD8+CD57+ T cells in acquired aplastic anemia. Deletions cut 1 base from V and 7 bases from J, with 16 bases between. The CDR3 spans 16 residues. Per the germline V gene, CDR1 is LNHDA and CDR2 is SQIVND (reference sequence). Template material for TCR beta VDJ and CDR3 profiling consisted of genomic DNA. TCRdb reprocessed the reads via MiXCR and lists one record per CDR3 protein. Here the sample spans 65,000 or so distinct CDR3 sequences, around 55% being singletons. The receptor was isolated from a human donor in good health, serving as a control. Input material: sorted CD4+, CD8+, or CD8+CD57+ T cells (not recorded which) from PBMCs. The rearrangement joins TRBV19 to TRBJ1-4; D may be TRBD1 (5 bases). The CDR3 nucleotides read TGTGCCAGTAGTATAGGTCGGCAGGGCGTTGGTGAAAAACTGTTTTTT. Residues: CASSIGRQGVGEKLFF.